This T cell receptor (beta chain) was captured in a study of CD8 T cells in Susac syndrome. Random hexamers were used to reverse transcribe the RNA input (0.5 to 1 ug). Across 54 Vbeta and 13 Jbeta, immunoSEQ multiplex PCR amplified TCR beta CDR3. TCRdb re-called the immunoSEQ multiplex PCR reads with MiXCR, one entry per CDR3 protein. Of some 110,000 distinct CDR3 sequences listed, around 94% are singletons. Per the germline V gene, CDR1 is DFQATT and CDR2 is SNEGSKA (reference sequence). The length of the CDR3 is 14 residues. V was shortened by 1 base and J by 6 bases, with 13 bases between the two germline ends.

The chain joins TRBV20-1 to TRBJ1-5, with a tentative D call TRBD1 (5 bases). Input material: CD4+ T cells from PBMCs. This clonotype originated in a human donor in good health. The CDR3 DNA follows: TGCAGTGCTAGAGGGAGACAGTCCAGTCAGCCCCAGCATTTT. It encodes CSARGRQSSQPQHF.